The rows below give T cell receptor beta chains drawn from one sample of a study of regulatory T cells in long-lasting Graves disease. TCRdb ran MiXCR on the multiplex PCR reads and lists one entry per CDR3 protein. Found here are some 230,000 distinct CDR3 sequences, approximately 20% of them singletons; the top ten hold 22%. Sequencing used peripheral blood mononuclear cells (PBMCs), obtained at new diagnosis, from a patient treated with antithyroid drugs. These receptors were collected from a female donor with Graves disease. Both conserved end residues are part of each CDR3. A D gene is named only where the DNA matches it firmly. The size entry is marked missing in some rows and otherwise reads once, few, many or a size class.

TGTGCCAGCTCACCTTTCGCGGAAAAACTGTTTTTT | CASSPFAEKLFF | TRBJ1-4 | many | NA | TRBV18
TGTGCCAGCAGCTGGCGACTAGGGGTTAGCACAGATACGCAGTATTTT | CASSWRLGVSTDTQYF | TRBJ2-3 | many | NA | TRBV11-2
TGTGCCAGCAGTTTGAGGGGAATGAACACTGAAGCTTTCTTT | CASSLRGMNTEAFF | TRBJ1-1 | many | NA | TRBV28
TGTGCCAGCAGCCACCGACCCGGGACATTATACAATGAGCAGTTCTTC | CASSHRPGTLYNEQFF | TRBJ2-1 | many | NA | TRBV7-9
TGTGCCAGCAGCTTAAGGGGTGGGGAAAATGAAAAACTGTTTTTT | CASSLRGGENEKLFF | TRBJ1-4 | NA | NA | TRBV5-4
TGTGCCAGCAACTCCATGCTGGGGGGGATGAACACTGAAGCTTTCTTT | CASNSMLGGMNTEAFF | TRBJ1-1 | few | NA | TRBV11-2
TGCGCCAGCAGCCAAGAACCAGGGCGGGAGACCCAGTACTTC | CASSQEPGRETQYF | TRBJ2-5 | many | NA | TRBV4-3
TGTGCCAGCAGTTATAGCGGGAGAGCATACGAGCAGTACTTC | CASSYSGRAYEQYF | TRBJ2-7 | many | TRBD2 | TRBV7-9
TGTGCCAGCAGTTACTGGGGGCAGGGGACAGATACGCAGTATTTT | CASSYWGQGTDTQYF | TRBJ2-3 | few | NA | TRBV6-2/TRBV6-3
TGTGCCAGTAGTAGAGGGGGCTCCTATAATTCACCCCTCCACTTT | CASSRGGSYNSPLHF | TRBJ1-6 | NA | NA | TRBV19
TGTGCCACCAGCAGCCGGGCCTATTACGAGCAGTACTTC | CATSSRAYYEQYF | TRBJ2-7 | many | NA | TRBV15
TGTGCCAGCAGTTTCGGCGGTCGGTGGGATGAGCAGTTCTTC | CASSFGGRWDEQFF | TRBJ2-1 | many | NA | TRBV12-3/TRBV12-4
TGTGCCAGCAGAGCCGGGAGTTCATACGAGCAGTACTTC | CASRAGSSYEQYF | TRBJ2-7 | many | NA | TRBV6-1
TGTGCCAGCAGCTTAGCGGGGGAGAGAGAGACCCAGTACTTC | CASSLAGERETQYF | TRBJ2-5 | many | NA | TRBV7-8
TGTGCCAGCAGTGAATTCATGGGGAATGGCTACACCTTC | CASSEFMGNGYTF | TRBJ1-2 | NA | NA | TRBV6-2/TRBV6-3
TGTGCCAGCAGTTTCCGGGACAGTGTTCTGACGAGGGGAGGCTACACCTTC | CASSFRDSVLTRGGYTF | TRBJ1-2 | many | TRBD1 | TRBV28
TGTGCCACCAAGGAGGGTTTGAGGAGTCAGCCCCAGCATTTT | CATKEGLRSQPQHF | TRBJ1-5 | many | NA | TRBV19
TGCAGTGCTATACGACAGGGCTACGAGCAGTACTTC | CSAIRQGYEQYF | TRBJ2-7 | NA | TRBD1 | TRBV20-1
TGTGCCAGCAGTTTATCGGGTAGCGGGAATGTTTACGAGCAGTACTTC | CASSLSGSGNVYEQYF | TRBJ2-7 | many | TRBD2 | TRBV28
TGTGCCATCAGTCAGACAGGGAGGGACACTGAAGCTTTCTTT | CAISQTGRDTEAFF | TRBJ1-1 | many | TRBD1 | TRBV10-3
TGTGCCATCAGTGAGGGGGCCAATGGCCTTGGGCAGTTCTTC | CAISEGANGLGQFF | TRBJ2-1 | many | NA | TRBV10-3
TGTGCCAGCAGCAAATCTAGCGGGAGAGGGGGATACGAGCAGTACTTC | CASSKSSGRGGYEQYF | TRBJ2-7 | NA | TRBD2 | TRBV2
TGCAGCGTTGAGAGGGAGGACCGGGACTCCTTCTACAATGAGCAGTTCTTC | CSVEREDRDSFYNEQFF | TRBJ2-1 | once | NA | TRBV29-1
TGTGCCATCAGGAGCGGGGGACCCTACAATGAGCAGTTCTTC | CAIRSGGPYNEQFF | TRBJ2-1 | many | TRBD2 | TRBV10-3
TGTGCCGGCAGCTTGTTGGCGGGAGGCTACGAGCAGTACTTC | CAGSLLAGGYEQYF | TRBJ2-7 | few | TRBD2 | TRBV7-9
TGTGCCAGCAGTTGGCTAGCGGGAGGCTCCAATGAGCAGTTCTTC | CASSWLAGGSNEQFF | TRBJ2-1 | many | TRBD2 | TRBV11-3
TGTGCCAGCAGTTTGTATCATAGGGGGTCTGAAGCTTTCTTT | CASSLYHRGSEAFF | TRBJ1-1 | NA | NA | TRBV6-9
TGTGCCAGTAGTAGTGCCTTCGGAGCGGGGGGTTACAATGAGCAGTTCTTC | CASSSAFGAGGYNEQFF | TRBJ2-1 | NA | TRBD2 | TRBV19
TGTGCCAGCAGCTGGGGGGGGAGCTCCTACAATGAGCAGTTCTTC | CASSWGGSSYNEQFF | TRBJ2-1 | many | TRBD2 | TRBV11-2
TGTGCCAGCAGGTCGACTAGCGGGAGCTACAATGAGCAGTTCTTC | CASRSTSGSYNEQFF | TRBJ2-1 | many | TRBD2 | TRBV12-3/TRBV12-4
TGCAGTGCTCTGGACAGTCTCAATCAGCCCCAGCATTTT | CSALDSLNQPQHF | TRBJ1-5 | many | NA | TRBV20-1
TGTGCCAGCAGTTTAAGGTATCGGGAGCTGTTTTTT | CASSLRYRELFF | TRBJ2-2 | NA | NA | TRBV12-3/TRBV12-4
TGTGCCACCAGTGATCCTCAGGGGGACGGGGCCAACGTCCTGACTTTC | CATSDPQGDGANVLTF | TRBJ2-6 | many | TRBD1 | TRBV24-1
TGTGCCAGCAGTGTGAGACAGGGGGATCATGAGCAGTTCTTC | CASSVRQGDHEQFF | TRBJ2-1 | NA | TRBD1 | TRBV6-2/TRBV6-3
TGTGCCAGCAGCTTAGGAGGAGTGGCGGGTACCTACGAGCAGTACTTC | CASSLGGVAGTYEQYF | TRBJ2-7 | many | NA | TRBV7-2
TGCAGTGCTAGACTCGCGGATGGCTACACCTTC | CSARLADGYTF | TRBJ1-2 | many | NA | TRBV20-1
TGTGCCAGCAGGGCGACAGGTATATACAATGAGCAGTTCTTC | CASRATGIYNEQFF | TRBJ2-1 | NA | NA | TRBV6-1